This TCR beta chain derives from a study of T cell responses to AZD1222 COVID-19 vaccine. The study, taken as a whole, reports: Possibly, clonal diversity was underestimated; donors were largely white British and included more females.

Regarding this clone: Its target is not known.

The CDR3 has 13 amino acids. CDR1 and CDR2 from the germline V gene are MDHEN and SYDVKM. With V trimmed by 5 bases and J by 8 bases, 5 bases remained unmatched. Clones were sequenced by immunoSEQ multiplex PCR, and TCRdb holds only the in-frame ones, with some missing. The top ten clones hold roughly 2.7% of a sample with approximately 67,000 clones, 86% of them seen once. This TCR was recovered from an adult in good health. This sample comprised peripheral blood, obtained on day 0 of AZD1222 vaccination. The chain is built from TRBV28 and TRBJ1-5; 8 bases line up with TRBD1. The CDR3 DNA sequence: TGTGCCAGCAGTACCCCGGACAGGGAGCCCCAGCATTTT. It specifies CASSTPDREPQHF.